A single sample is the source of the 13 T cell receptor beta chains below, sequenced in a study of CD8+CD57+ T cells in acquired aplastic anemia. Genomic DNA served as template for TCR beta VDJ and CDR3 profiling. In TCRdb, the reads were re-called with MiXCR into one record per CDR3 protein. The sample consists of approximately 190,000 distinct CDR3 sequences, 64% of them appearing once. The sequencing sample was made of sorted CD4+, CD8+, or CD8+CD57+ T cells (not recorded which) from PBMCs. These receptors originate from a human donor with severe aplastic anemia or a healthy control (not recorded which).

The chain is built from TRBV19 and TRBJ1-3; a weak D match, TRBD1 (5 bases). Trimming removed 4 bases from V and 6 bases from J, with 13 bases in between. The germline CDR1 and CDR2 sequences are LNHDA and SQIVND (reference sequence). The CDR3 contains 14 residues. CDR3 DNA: TGTGCCAGTAGTAAGGGTCGGGACGAAAACACCATATATTTT. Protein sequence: CASSKGRDENTIYF.

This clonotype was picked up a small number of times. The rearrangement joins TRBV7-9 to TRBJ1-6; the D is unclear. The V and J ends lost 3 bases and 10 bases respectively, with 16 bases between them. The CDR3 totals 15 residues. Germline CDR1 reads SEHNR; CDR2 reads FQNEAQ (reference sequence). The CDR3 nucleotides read TGTGCCAGCAGCTTGGGTCTCGGGGTGAACTCACCCCTCCACTTT. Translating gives CASSLGLGVNSPLHF.

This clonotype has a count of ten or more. The CDR3 loop reads CATMTGPTEAFF. DNA of the CDR3: TGTGCCACAATGACAGGTCCGACTGAAGCTTTCTTT. This chain links TRBV19 with TRBJ1-1, with D perhaps TRBD1 (6 bases). This CDR3 is 12 amino acids long. CDR1 is LNHDA, CDR2 SQIVND, per germline (reference sequence). Trimming removed 10 bases at V and 5 bases at J, with 14 bases between.

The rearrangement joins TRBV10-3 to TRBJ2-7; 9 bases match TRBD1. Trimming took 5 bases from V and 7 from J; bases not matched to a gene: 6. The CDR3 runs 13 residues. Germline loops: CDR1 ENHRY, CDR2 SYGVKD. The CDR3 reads CAISPNDRGEQYF. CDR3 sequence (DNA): TGTGCCATCAGTCCCAACGACAGGGGGGAGCAGTACTTC.

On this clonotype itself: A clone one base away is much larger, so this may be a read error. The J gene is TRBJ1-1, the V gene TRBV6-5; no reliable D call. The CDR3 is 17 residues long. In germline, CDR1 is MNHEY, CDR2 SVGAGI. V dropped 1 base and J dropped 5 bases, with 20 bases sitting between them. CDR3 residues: CASSYFPLTPFETEAFF. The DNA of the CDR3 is TGTGCCAGCAGTTACTTCCCGTTAACCCCATTCGAGACTGAAGCTTTCTTT.

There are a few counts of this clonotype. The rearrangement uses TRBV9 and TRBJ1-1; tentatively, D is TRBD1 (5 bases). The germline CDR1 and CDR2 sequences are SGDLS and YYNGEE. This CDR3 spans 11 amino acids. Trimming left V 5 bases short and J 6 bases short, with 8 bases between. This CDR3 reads CASSTGPEAFF. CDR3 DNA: TGTGCCAGCAGTACAGGCCCTGAAGCTTTCTTT.

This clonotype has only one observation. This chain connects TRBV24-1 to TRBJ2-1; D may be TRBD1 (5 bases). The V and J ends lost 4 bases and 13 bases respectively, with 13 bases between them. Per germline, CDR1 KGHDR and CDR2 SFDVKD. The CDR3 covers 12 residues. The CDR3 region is CATSDPGRRQFF. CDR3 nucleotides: TGTGCCACCAGTGACCCAGGGCGCCGACAGTTCTTC.

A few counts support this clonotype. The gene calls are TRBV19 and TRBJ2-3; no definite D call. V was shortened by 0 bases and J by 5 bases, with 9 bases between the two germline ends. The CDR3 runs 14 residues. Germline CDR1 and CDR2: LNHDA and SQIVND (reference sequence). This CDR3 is CASSIEGPRDTQYF. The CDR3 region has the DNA TGTGCCAGTAGTATAGAGGGCCCGCGAGATACGCAGTATTTT.

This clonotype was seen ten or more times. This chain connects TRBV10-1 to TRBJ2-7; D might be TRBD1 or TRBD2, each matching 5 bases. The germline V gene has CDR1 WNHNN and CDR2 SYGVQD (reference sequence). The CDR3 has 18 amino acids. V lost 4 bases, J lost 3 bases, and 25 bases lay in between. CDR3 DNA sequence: TGCGCCAGCAGTGGGGACCGCCTTCGGACAAGGACCGTCTACGAGCAGTACTTC. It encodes CASSGDRLRTRTVYEQYF.

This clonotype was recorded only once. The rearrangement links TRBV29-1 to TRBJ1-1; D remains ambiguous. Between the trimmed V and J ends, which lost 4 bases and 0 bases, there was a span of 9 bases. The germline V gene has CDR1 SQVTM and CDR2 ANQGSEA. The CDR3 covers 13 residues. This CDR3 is CSVGRQLNTEAFF. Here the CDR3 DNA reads TGCAGCGTTGGAAGGCAGCTGAACACTGAAGCTTTCTTT.

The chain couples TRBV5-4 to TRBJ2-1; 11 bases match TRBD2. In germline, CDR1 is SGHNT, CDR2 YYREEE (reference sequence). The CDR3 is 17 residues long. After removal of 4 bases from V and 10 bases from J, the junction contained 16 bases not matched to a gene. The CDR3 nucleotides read TGTGCCAGCAGCCCAACACCGACTAGCGGGACTCCCTACGAGCAGTTCTTC. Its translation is CASSPTPTSGTPYEQFF.

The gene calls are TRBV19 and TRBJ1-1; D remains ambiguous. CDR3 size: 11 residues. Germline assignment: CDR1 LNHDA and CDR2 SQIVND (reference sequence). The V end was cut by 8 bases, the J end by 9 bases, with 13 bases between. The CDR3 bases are TGTGCCAGTGGAACCACGGCCCAAGCTTTCTTT. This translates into CASGTTAQAFF.

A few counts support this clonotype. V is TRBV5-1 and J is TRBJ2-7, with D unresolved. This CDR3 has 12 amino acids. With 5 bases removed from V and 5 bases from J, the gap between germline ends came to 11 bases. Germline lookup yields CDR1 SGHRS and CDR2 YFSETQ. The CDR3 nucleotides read TGCGCCAGCAGATCTGCGAATAACGAGCAGTACTTC. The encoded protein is CASRSANNEQYF.